This T cell receptor beta chain was recovered during a study of T cells in localized non-small cell lung cancer. Findings and caveats of the study: There was an association of higher blood T cell density with longer overall survival. Adjacent lung exhibited a median of approximately 59 among the 100 most abundant tumor clones.

Clones were read by immunoSEQ multiplex PCR, and TCRdb kept only the in-frame ones, dropping some. The table includes 50,000 to 75,000 clones, just over 90% detected once. On this clone itself: Its antigen remains unknown.

Trimming left V 5 bases short and J 4 bases short, with 9 bases between. The CDR3 sequence is 13 residues long. Germline CDR1 reads SGHTA; CDR2 reads FQGTGA. The input for sequencing was peripheral blood, taken before any cancer treatment. The chain joins TRBV7-3 to TRBJ2-1; either TRBD1 or TRBD2 may supply D (5 bases each). The clonotype originates from a man aged 40-75 years with stage I lung adenocarcinoma. DNA of the CDR3: TGTGCCAGCAGCGGGACGGATTACAATGAGCAGTTCTTC. Translation: CASSGTDYNEQFF. Looking up the rest from reference TRBV7-3 and TRBJ2-1 gives the full variable domain: GAGVSQTPSNKVTEKGKYVELRCDPISGHTALYWYRQSLGQGPEFLIYFQGTGAADDSGLPNDRFFAVRPEGSVSTLKIQRTERGDSAVYLCASSGTDYNEQFFGPGTRLTVL.